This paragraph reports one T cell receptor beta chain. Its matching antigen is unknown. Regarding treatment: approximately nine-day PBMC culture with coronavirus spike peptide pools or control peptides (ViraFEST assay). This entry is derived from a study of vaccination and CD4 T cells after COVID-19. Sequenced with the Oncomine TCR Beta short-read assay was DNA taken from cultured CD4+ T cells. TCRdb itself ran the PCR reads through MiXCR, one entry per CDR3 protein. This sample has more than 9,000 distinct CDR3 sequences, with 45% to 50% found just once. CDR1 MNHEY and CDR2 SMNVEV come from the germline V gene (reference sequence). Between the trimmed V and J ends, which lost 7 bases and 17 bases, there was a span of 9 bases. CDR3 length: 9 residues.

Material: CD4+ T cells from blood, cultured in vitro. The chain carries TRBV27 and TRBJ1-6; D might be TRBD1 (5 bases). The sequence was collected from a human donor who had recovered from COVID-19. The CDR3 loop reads CASIQGVHF. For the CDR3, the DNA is TGTGCCAGCATTCAAGGGGTCCACTTT.